Below, 13 T cell receptor beta chains from the same sample are listed, as sequenced in a study of blood T cell repertoires in COVID-19 (TCRdb year 2020). Library method: the immunoSEQ multiplex PCR assay. TCRdb took over this immuneACCESS table, retaining in-frame rearrangements with V and J assigned. Such tables are incomplete; in checked studies, under half of the missing clones stem from an unresolved V gene, and the remainder is unexplained. This sample comprises around 180,000 clones, about four fifths of them detected only once. The ten largest make up about 6.8% of the sample. Material for sequencing was peripheral blood. The receptors were gathered from a man between 65 and 85 years old with active or convalescent COVID-19.

The gene calls are TRBV5-4 and TRBJ2-1, with TRBD1 matching over 11 bases. The germline V gene encodes CDR1 SGHNT and CDR2 YYREEE (reference sequence). V lost 3 bases and J lost 2; bases outside the gene matches: 1. The CDR3 consists of 15 residues. The CDR3 DNA follows: TGTGCCAGCAGCTCGGGACAGGGGGCCTACAATGAGCAGTTCTTC. Encoded protein: CASSSGQGAYNEQFF.

This clone was seen a few times. The rearrangement joins TRBV18 to TRBJ1-4; 8 bases match TRBD1. Per the germline V gene, CDR1 is KGHSH and CDR2 is LQKENI. Trimming took 4 bases from V and 2 from J; bases not matched to a gene: 0. This CDR3 is built from 14 residues. CDR3 loop: CASSRQGTNEKLFF. The CDR3 nucleotides read TGTGCCAGCTCACGACAGGGGACTAATGAAAAACTGTTTTTT.

This chain links TRBV6-5 with TRBJ1-4, with TRBD1 matching over 8 bases. Looked up from germline, CDR1 is MNHEY and CDR2 is SVGAGI. J was trimmed by 8 bases and V by 5 bases; bases with no gene match: 10. This CDR3 has 15 amino acids. CDR3 nucleotides: TGTGCCAGCAGTACCATCGACAGGGGTAGCGAAAAACTGTTTTTT. Amino acid sequence: CASSTIDRGSEKLFF.

In its sample, this clone was seen a few times. The chain is built from TRBV7-8 and TRBJ2-2, with TRBD2 matching over 8 bases. Unmatched junction bases numbered 5, after V lost 5 bases and J lost 9 bases. The CDR3 loop spans 13 amino acids. Germline lookup yields CDR1 SGHVS and CDR2 FQNEAQ. The CDR3: CASSPRTSRELFF. The CDR3 DNA follows: TGTGCCAGCAGCCCCCGGACTAGCCGGGAGCTGTTTTTT. The entire variable domain, with the rest obtained from reference TRBV7-8 and TRBJ2-2, is as follows: GAGVSQSPRYKVAKRGQDVALRCDPISGHVSLFWYQQALGQGPEFLTYFQNEAQLDKSGLPSDRFFAERPEGSVSTLKIQRTQQEDSAVYLCASSPRTSRELFFGEGSRLTVL.

The chain links TRBV7-9 to TRBJ2-3; D uncertain. In germline, CDR1 is SEHNR, CDR2 FQNEAQ (reference sequence). V was cut by 5 bases and J by 8 bases, with 8 bases left in between. This CDR3 is 11 amino acids long. CDR3: CASSPGGTQYF. The CDR3 bases are TGTGCCAGCAGCCCCGGCGGTACGCAGTATTTT.

The chain combines TRBV2 with TRBJ2-7; a possible D gene is TRBD1 (6 bases). Trimming shortened V by 6 bases and J by 4 bases, and 13 bases separated the two germline ends. CDR1 SNHLY and CDR2 FYNNEI come from the germline V gene. The CDR3 is 13 residues long. In nucleotides, the CDR3 is TGTGCCAGCAGGAGGGGGACGGCATACGAGCAGTACTTC. This translates into CASRRGTAYEQYF.

The chain is built from TRBV19 and TRBJ1-2; 9 bases match TRBD1. J was trimmed by 0 bases and V by 5 bases; bases with no gene match: 13. CDR3 length equals 18 residues. In germline, CDR1 is LNHDA, CDR2 SQIVND (reference sequence). CDR3 sequence: CASSDLPGQGAANYGYTF. The CDR3 DNA is TGTGCCAGTAGTGACCTCCCGGGACAGGGAGCAGCTAACTATGGCTACACCTTC. The full variable domain, with the rest looked up from reference TRBV19 and TRBJ1-2, is DGGITQSPKYLFRKEGQNVTLSCEQNLNHDAMYWYRQDPGQGLRLIYYSQIVNDFQKGDIAEGYSVSREKKESFPLTVTSAQKNPTAFYLCASSDLPGQGAANYGYTFGSGTRLTVV.

This chain joins TRBV9 and TRBJ2-6; 8 bases line up with TRBD1. CDR1 is SGDLS, CDR2 YYNGEE, per germline. The V and J ends lost 2 bases and 1 base, in that order; junction bases with no gene match: 5. The CDR3 loop spans 17 amino acids. In DNA form, the CDR3 reads TGTGCCAGCAGCGTGGGGACAGGAAGTTCTGGGGCCAACGTCCTGACTTTC. This translates into CASSVGTGSSGANVLTF. Complete variable domain (other parts from reference TRBV9 and TRBJ2-6): DSGVTQTPKHLITATGQRVTLRCSPRSGDLSVYWYQQSLDQGLQFLIQYYNGEERAKGNILERFSAQQFPDLHSELNLSSLELGDSALYFCASSVGTGSSGANVLTFGAGSRLTVL.

The chain joins TRBV7-9 to TRBJ1-1, with D hard to call. The CDR3 runs to 17 residues. The germline V and J ends were trimmed by 0 bases and 3 bases, with 17 bases remaining between them. Germline V lookup: CDR1 SEHNR, CDR2 FQNEAQ (reference sequence). This chain's CDR3 is CASSLAVGVGSDTEAFF. CDR3 coding DNA: TGTGCCAGCAGCTTAGCGGTCGGGGTTGGGAGTGACACTGAAGCTTTCTTT. The whole variable domain, filled in from reference TRBV7-9 and TRBJ1-1, reads DTGVSQNPRHKITKRGQNVTFRCDPISEHNRLYWYRQTLGQGPEFLTYFQNEAQLEKSRLLSDRFSAERPKGSFSTLEIQRTEQGDSAMYLCASSLAVGVGSDTEAFFGQGTRLTVV.

This chain links TRBV7-3 with TRBJ2-3, with D possibly being TRBD2 (5 bases). The CDR3 has 16 amino acids. The germline gives CDR1 SGHTA, CDR2 FQGTGA. V lost 5 bases to trimming and J lost 5 bases, with 20 bases between them. DNA for the CDR3: TGTGCCAGCAGCCCGGGCCCTCCACATCGGGGAGATACGCAGTATTTT. This translates into CASSPGPPHRGDTQYF.

The V gene is TRBV6-2 or TRBV6-3, the J gene TRBJ1-2, with D tentatively TRBD1 (6 bases). This CDR3 contains 13 residues. V was shortened by 3 bases and J by 8 bases, with 13 bases between the two germline ends. Germline V gene sequence: CDR1 MNHEY, CDR2 SVGEGT. This CDR3 reads CASSYRSGGGYTF. The CDR3, as DNA: TGTGCCAGCAGTTATCGCAGCGGGGGCGGCTACACCTTC.

The gene calls are TRBV12-3 or TRBV12-4 and TRBJ1-2, with D possibly being TRBD1 (5 bases). V was cut by 4 bases and J by 7 bases, with 13 bases left in between. The CDR3 loop spans 13 amino acids. The CDR3 here is CASSYRQSLGYTF. The CDR3 DNA is TGTGCCAGCAGTTACCGACAGTCTCTTGGCTACACCTTC.

The gene calls are TRBV4-1 and TRBJ1-4; a possible D gene is TRBD1 (5 bases). The CDR3 sequence is 15 residues long. The V end was cut by 4 bases, the J end by 0 bases, with 9 bases between. Germline lookup yields CDR1 MGHRA and CDR2 YSYEKL. The CDR3 sequence: CASSPMTATNEKLFF. The CDR3, as DNA: TGCGCCAGCAGCCCAATGACAGCAACTAATGAAAAACTGTTTTTT.